The sequence of this T cell receptor beta chain was determined in a study of cytomegalovirus exposure and HLA in healthy donors (TCRdb year 2017). Some background on the complete study: An earlier analysis of 587 of the donors reported roughly 300 Gb of sequence data and 95 million to 120 million unique TCR beta sequences obtained from about 180 million T cells. Across 398 genotyped donors of the cohort, an average of about 240,000 unique TCR beta nucleotide sequences per donor were sequenced, and roughly a sixth of those sequences were non-productive. A later genetic analysis used genome-wide SNP genotypes for about 65% of the roughly 700 donors, treating that subset as a discovery cohort. Because of strong linkage in the cohort, roughly five DR-DQ haplotypes were treated as single units for association and clustering. All discovery cohort repertoires had been generated on a single sequencing platform. To predict cytomegalovirus infection status, the study brought together high-throughput TCR immunosequencing, statistical association of individual TCRs with disease status, and machine learning. Rather than drawing on any new phenotypic data, the later analysis identified candidate immune exposures from TCR beta sequences and the way those sequences occurred across donors. HLA typing included class I and class II loci at four-digit resolution. A later analysis re-examined previously published TCR beta repertoires from over 500 donors and added high-resolution HLA genotyping to investigate patterns of TCR occurrence. Using immunosequencing, the study profiled T cell repertoires from 500 to 800 subjects and related those repertoires to cytomegalovirus serostatus. Donor age, sex, ethnicity and CMV serostatus were compiled alongside the repertoire data. The number of typed donors differed by locus: 629-630 for A, B, C, DRB1 and DQB1; 500 to 550 for DQA1; around 610 for DPA1; and about 450 for DPB1. Besides the first cohort of 500 to 700 subjects, a separate validation cohort made up of over 95 different subjects was used. An early release covering about 600 HLA-typed donors comprised approximately 300 gigabases of sequencing data and 65 million to 100 million unique TCR sequences. The aim of the study was to test whether cataloging public T cell receptors could identify signatures of past pathogen exposure. Among the 398 genotyped donors, around 79% belonged to the genetic ancestry cluster associated with self-reported Caucasian donors. An earlier analysis of 587 of the donors applied high-throughput TCR beta sequencing to assess whether each TCR beta V gene segment acted as functional or pseudogenic.

To prepare the library, the immunoSEQ multiplex PCR assay was applied. The multiplex PCR relied on a mix of 60 forward primers for TCR Vbeta segments and 13 reverse primers for TCR Jbeta segments. Amplification of the CDR3 region of rearranged TCR beta genes was performed with a multiplex PCR assay on genomic DNA. The amplified TCR beta libraries were sequenced on the Illumina HiSeq System as 87-base-pair reads. The authors processed their data as follows. Across the roughly 700 repertoires, a later analysis counted some 80 million unique TCR beta chains, around 11 million of which were shared by at least two donors. A nearest-neighbor algorithm error-corrected the raw reads and collapsed the reads into unique sequences, merging closely related sequences to remove PCR and sequencing errors. Alignment of CDR3 sequences to IMGT reference sequences was used to assign V, D and J gene segments. For a sequence to be retained, a match of at least six nucleotides to both a V gene segment and a J gene segment was required. Rearrangements were called productive when the CDR3 lacked stop codons and stayed in frame with V and J; all others were non-productive. Following IMGT convention, CDR3 was defined as the stretch from the second conserved V-encoded cysteine to the conserved J-encoded phenylalanine. The earlier analysis of a few hundred of the donors excluded sequences that lacked an unambiguous match to a single V gene segment. An earlier analysis of almost 600 of the donors classified V segments as functional when productive rearrangements were above 56.7% and as segregating when the standard deviation between donors was above 5%. A statistical classification framework was developed to diagnose cytomegalovirus status using the catalog of TCR beta chain sequences. In a later analysis, TCR nucleotide sequences were compared against IMGT/GENE-DB human TR gene sequences so that V and J genes could be assigned. Using the TCRdist pipeline, a later analysis assigned CDR3 sequences along with most-parsimonious VDJ recombination scenarios. In a later analysis, every TCR beta chain was defined by the combination of its CDR3 amino acid sequence and its V-gene family, and reads without a unique V-gene family were dropped. A later analysis removed over 500 highly shared, low-generation-probability nucleotide sequences to deal with suspected cross-contamination and a sequencing artifact. For each public chain, a later analysis derived a clonal expansion index from normalized ranks of inferred template counts within each repertoire. In a later analysis, generation probabilities were computed using a VDJ recombination model fitted to out-of-frame rearrangements, and the results were checked against IGoR. In a later analysis, hypergeometric tests were used to score TCR-TCR, TCR-HLA and TCR-CMV co-occurrence, with a repertoire-size bias correction applied to TCR pairs. In a later analysis, false discovery rates were estimated by permuting HLA or CMV assignments 20 times. In a later analysis, co-occurring TCRs were grouped using DBSCAN, and TCRdist sequence similarity was added for clustering within HLA-allele-positive subsets. Repertoires with fewer than 30,000 or more than 120,000 public chains were left out of co-occurrence clustering, as were about 5 repertoires with anomalous nucleotide sharing. TCRdb carries this immuneACCESS record with in-frame sequences only. Its versions omit some clonotypes, under half of them owing to an unresolved V gene in the studies checked, with the rest unexplained. Clonal size and the V and J genes are those of that table, whereas D and trimming came from the DNA. In all, the sample holds 210,000 or so clones, and 77% of those were seen once. The leading ten clones occupy around 2.9% of the sample.

Study-level results and caveats: Over 15 rarely observed V segments, including chromosome 9 orphons, were excluded from the earlier analysis of almost 600 of the donors because counts were too low. Presence/absence analyses assumed roughly uniform sequencing depth across donors, an assumption that may not hold. An association between a missense DCLRE1C variant and V-gene and J-gene trimming of TCR beta chains was found in a later genetic analysis and replicated in an independent cohort. A few of the identified cytomegalovirus-associated TCR beta chains were confirmed in vitro to be specific for cytomegalovirus antigens. While some public TCRs were present in many individuals, most TCR sequences turned up only very rarely across donors. In an earlier analysis of more than 450 of the donors, most TCR beta V segments were observed in productive rearrangements about 87% or about 30% of the time, broadly matching IMGT annotations. Because some donors lacked HLA typing at each locus, the association tests relied only on the typed subset. Compared with the roughly 670-donor mean, donors in an Asian-associated ancestry cluster had fewer N-insertions in productive TCRs, according to a later genetic analysis. Most CMV-associated TCR beta chains appeared to be HLA-restricted in a later analysis, and the HLA associations seemed to be driven largely by CMV exposure. The study gave a list of around 170 TCR beta chains associated with cytomegalovirus. The only immune exposure information available for the cohort was CMV serostatus. When HLA alleles, especially DR and DQ, strongly co-occurred, attributing TCR associations to individual alleles was difficult. The authors suggested that the approach could potentially be generalized to other disease states and immunological phenotypes. The cohort was sequenced for TCR beta chains only, and without alpha or paired-chain data the features that could be detected were limited. Because the 87-base-pair reads could not distinguish some IMGT-functional V segments, including TRBV6-2 and TRBV6-3, those segments were excluded. In a later analysis, HLA-associated TCR beta chains were found to be more clonally expanded and to have lower generation probabilities than equally common non-associated chains. A later analysis associated 16,951 TCR beta sequences with specific HLA alleles at a false discovery rate of 0.05. In a later analysis, TCR association rates were found to vary across HLA loci, with the most associated TCRs seen for DRB1 alleles and the fewest for HLA-C alleles. Linkage disequilibrium might explain the correlated functional status among segregating V segments, but an unknown experimental factor could not be excluded. A further reported finding was that TCR beta sequences accurately predicted the HLA-A and HLA-B alleles for most subjects in the first cohort. A cluster of highly shared sequence variants was judged likely to be a technical artifact of the sequencing pipeline. The classifier was reported to diagnose cytomegalovirus status with high specificity and sensitivity in both the original cohort and the validation cohort. Several of the top co-occurrence clusters appeared to be linked to parvovirus B19, influenza, CMV and Epstein-Barr virus, according to a later analysis.

The cohort consisted of 600 or so healthy bone marrow donors. At the time of sampling, all cohort members were nominally healthy, though unrecorded immune exposures were likely present. The donor tested CMV seropositive, placing the donor among the 289 seropositive members of the cohort. Every donor gave a peripheral blood sample, and the peripheral blood mononuclear cells from that sample were used for TCR beta sequencing. The Qiagen DNeasy Blood Extraction Kit was used to extract genomic DNA from the blood cell samples. As concerns this clone: What this receptor recognizes is not known. Nothing much larger sits one base from this clone, and base qualities are not available.

For CDR1 and CDR2, the germline V gene lists MDHEN and SYDVKM. V ends up 2 bases short and J 6 bases short, with an unmatched junction base count of 6. From its cysteine to its phenylalanine, the CDR3 spans 14 amino acids. CDR3 DNA is the only sequence kept; it has 42 bases, read in frame from the first base. Material: PBMCs. The receptor chain draws on TRBV28 and TRBJ1-2; a stretch of 7 junction bases matches TRBD1. The TCR originated in an older woman in good health and CMV-seropositive. Here the CDR3 is given as CASSLGGGGHGYTF. The bases are TGTGCCAGCAGTTTAGGAGGAGGGGGCCATGGCTACACCTTC.